Sequencing of this T cell receptor beta chain was carried out in a study of OX40 agonist ivuxolimab in advanced cancers. Regarding the complete study: Ivuxolimab was a fully human IgG2 agonistic monoclonal antibody targeting the costimulatory receptor OX40 (CD134). Intravenous ivuxolimab was administered to patients every 2 weeks at six dose levels: 0.01, 0.1, 0.3, 1.5, 3 and 10 mg/kg. Of the approximately 54 patients in dose escalation, around 20 had hepatocellular carcinoma, some 15 had melanoma, 9 had renal cell carcinoma and 9 had head and neck cancer. In the dose-escalation cohort, 82.7% of patients were male, and the mean age was 60 years with a range of roughly 20 to 79. Patients were allowed to have had prior anti-PD-1, anti-PD-L1 or anti-CTLA-4 therapy, and around 43% of the dose-escalation patients had been treated with checkpoint inhibitors. Partial responses occurred in three dose-escalation patients: two with cutaneous melanoma and one with hepatocellular carcinoma. The point of sequencing TCRbeta in the periphery was to test whether ivuxolimab changed TCR sequence diversity and drove clonal T-cell expansion. The monotherapy dose-escalation portion (N = 52 patients) of the phase I ivuxolimab trial is reported in the paper. Study-wide conclusions, independent of this receptor: Low levels of normalized T-cell clonal expansion were also shown by some nonresponding patients. At doses from 0.1 to 3.0 mg/kg, clonal expansion was seen in both CD4+ and CD8+ blood T cells between baseline and week 6. After ivuxolimab, CD8+ T cells had more expanded clones than CD4+ T cells on average. Which antigens the clonally expanded peripheral T cells were specific for was not determined. In partial responders in the 0.1-3.0 mg/kg groups, normalized peripheral clonal expansion was found to be among the lowest, especially among CD8+ T cells.

Genomic DNA was isolated from the sorted cells so that the TCRbeta CDR3 region could be sequenced. The immunoSEQ Assay was used for sequencing of TCRbeta CDR3 regions. Imported from immuneACCESS, the table was reduced by TCRdb to in-frame sequences with V and J called. These copies leave out some clones; in studies compared against another copy, an unresolved V gene accounts for under half, and the cause of the remainder is not known. Recorded for this sample are 30,000 to 35,000 clones; nearly 85% of them occurred a single time. The ten largest make up about 22% of the sample. Patients with a history of autoimmune disease or receiving systemic immunosuppression were excluded from the trial. Peripheral blood for TCR sequencing was collected from all dose cohorts at baseline, on cycle 4 day 1, and on cycle 7 day 1. The samples were taken from a phase I, first-in-human, multicenter, open-label dose-escalation trial of ivuxolimab. The trial enrolled adults with locally advanced or metastatic head and neck squamous cell, hepatocellular, melanoma or renal cell carcinoma. Before TCR sequencing, CD4+ T cells and CD8+ T cells were sorted from peripheral blood as separate populations.

Regarding this clone: There is no known antigen for this receptor. Base qualities are not at hand, and no much larger clone is one base apart.

The source material was CD4+ or CD8+ T cells sorted from blood, sampled in a trial of the OX40 agonist ivuxolimab. This receptor was taken from an adult with an advanced solid tumor such as melanoma, head and neck, liver or kidney cancer.

The nucleotides read TGTGCCAGTAGTATAGGTGAGGCGGGGACCCAAGAGACCCAGTACTTC. Its translation reads: CASSIGEAGTQETQYF. The receptor chain draws on TRBV19 and TRBJ2-5; perhaps TRBD2 is the D gene, with 6 bases matching. V is cut by 1 base and J by 1 base, and the space between the germline ends is 13 bases. The germline V gene (reference sequence) gives CDR1 as LNHDA and CDR2 as SQIVND. The CDR3 sequence holds 16 residues, the cysteine and phenylalanine included. The only DNA kept is the CDR3, 48 bases in frame from the first base.